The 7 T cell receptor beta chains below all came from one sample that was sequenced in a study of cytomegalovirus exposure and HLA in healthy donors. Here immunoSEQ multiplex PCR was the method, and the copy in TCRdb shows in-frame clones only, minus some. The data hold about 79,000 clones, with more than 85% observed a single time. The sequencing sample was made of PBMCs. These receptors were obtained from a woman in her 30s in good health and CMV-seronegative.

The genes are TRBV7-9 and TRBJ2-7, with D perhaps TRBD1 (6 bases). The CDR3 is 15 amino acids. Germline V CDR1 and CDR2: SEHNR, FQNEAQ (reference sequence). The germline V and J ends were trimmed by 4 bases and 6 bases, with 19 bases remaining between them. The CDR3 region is CASSSRTERLGEQYF. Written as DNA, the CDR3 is TGTGCCAGCAGCTCACGGACAGAGAGGTTGGGCGAGCAGTACTTC.

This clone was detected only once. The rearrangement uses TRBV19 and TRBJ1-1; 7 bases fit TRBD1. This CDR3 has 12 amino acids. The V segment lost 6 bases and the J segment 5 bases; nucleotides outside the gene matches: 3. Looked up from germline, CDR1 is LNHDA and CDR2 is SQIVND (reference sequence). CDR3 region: CASRAGGTEAFF. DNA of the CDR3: TGTGCCAGTAGGGCAGGGGGTACTGAAGCTTTCTTT.

The DNA of the CDR3 is TGTGCCAGCAGGGGGGGGAGTGGGTCCTACAATGAGCAGTTCTTC. The encoded protein is CASRGGSGSYNEQFF. The chain joins TRBV27 to TRBJ2-1; 7 bases match TRBD2. The germline V gene encodes CDR1 MNHEY and CDR2 SMNVEV (reference sequence). This CDR3 has 15 residues. V gave up 6 bases and J gave up 1 base; unmatched junction bases: 6.

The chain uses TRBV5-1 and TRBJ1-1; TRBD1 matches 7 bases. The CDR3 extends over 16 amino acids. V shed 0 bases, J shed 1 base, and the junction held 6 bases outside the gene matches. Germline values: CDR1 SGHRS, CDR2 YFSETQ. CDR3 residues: CASSLDPGQRNTEAFF. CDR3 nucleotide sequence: TGCGCCAGCAGCTTGGATCCGGGACAGCGGAACACTGAAGCTTTCTTT.

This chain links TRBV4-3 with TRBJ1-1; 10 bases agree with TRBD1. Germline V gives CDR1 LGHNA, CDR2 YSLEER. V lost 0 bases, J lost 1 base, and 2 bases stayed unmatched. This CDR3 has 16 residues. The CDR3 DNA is TGCGCCAGCAGCCAAGATCGGACAGGGGGGAACACTGAAGCTTTCTTT. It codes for CASSQDRTGGNTEAFF.

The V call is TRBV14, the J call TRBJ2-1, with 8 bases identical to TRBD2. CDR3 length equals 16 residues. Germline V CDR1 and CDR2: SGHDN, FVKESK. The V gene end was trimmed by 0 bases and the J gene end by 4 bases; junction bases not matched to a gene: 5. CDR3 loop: CASSQERGALYNEQFF. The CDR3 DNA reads TGTGCCAGCAGCCAAGAGCGGGGGGCCTTATACAATGAGCAGTTCTTC.

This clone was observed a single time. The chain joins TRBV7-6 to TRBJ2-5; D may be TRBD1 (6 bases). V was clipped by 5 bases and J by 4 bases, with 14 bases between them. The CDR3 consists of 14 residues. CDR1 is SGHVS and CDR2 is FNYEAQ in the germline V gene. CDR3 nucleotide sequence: TGTGCCAGCAGCGTTCGGACAGTTCGAGAGACCCAGTACTTC. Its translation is CASSVRTVRETQYF.